This entry features one TCR beta chain sequence. TCRdb's copy holds only in-frame clones and misses some; the assay was immunoSEQ multiplex PCR. This table has under 90,000 clones, around 88% appearing once. The trim removed 5 bases at V and 3 bases at J, leaving 4 bases unmatched. This CDR3 spans 13 amino acids. The germline gives CDR1 SGHTA, CDR2 FQGTGA. This record comes from a study of blood T cell repertoires in COVID-19. V is TRBV7-3 and J is TRBJ2-7; TRBD1 matches at 7 bases. The receptor was derived from a man aged 55-75 years with acute or convalescent COVID-19. Sequencing input: peripheral blood. The CDR3 DNA sequence: TGTGCCAGCAGCATGGGACAGCACTACGAGCAGTACTTC. Residues: CASSMGQHYEQYF.